The 17 T cell receptor beta chains reported below all come from one sample, sequenced in a study of T cell responses to AZD1222 COVID-19 vaccine. Only in-frame clones appear in the TCRdb table, and some are missing; sequencing was by immunoSEQ multiplex PCR. The data show around 220,000 clones, with roughly 94% seen just once and over 1.5% held by the top ten. Specimen: peripheral blood, collected 28 days after the second dose of the MenACWY control vaccine. The receptor source for this set is an adult who received the MenACWY meningococcal vaccine as a control.

The chain combines TRBV5-4 with TRBJ1-4; D unresolved. CDR3 length: 15 residues. Deletions cut 0 bases from V and 0 bases from J, with 6 bases between. Germline CDR1 reads SGHNT; CDR2 reads YYREEE (reference sequence). The DNA for the CDR3 is TGTGCCAGCAGCTTGGGACTCGCAACTAATGAAAAACTGTTTTTT. It encodes CASSLGLATNEKLFF.

The chain combines TRBV4-1 with TRBJ2-1; 9 positions match TRBD1. This CDR3 is built from 13 residues. Trimming cost V 4 bases and J 10 bases; bases outside gene matches: 5. Looked up from germline, CDR1 is MGHRA and CDR2 is YSYEKL. DNA for the CDR3: TGCGCCAGCAGCCTGGACAGGGGACGGGAGCAGTTCTTC. This codes for CASSLDRGREQFF.

The chain employs TRBV28 and TRBJ2-6; D may be TRBD1 (5 bases). Trimming left V 5 bases short and J 1 base short, with 9 bases between. The CDR3 has 15 amino acids. Germline CDR1 MDHEN, CDR2 SYDVKM. The chain's CDR3 is CASSPSGSGANVLTF. The DNA of the CDR3 is TGTGCCAGCAGTCCCTCAGGGTCTGGGGCCAACGTCCTGACTTTC.

The chain links TRBV30 to TRBJ1-2; no reliable D call. The CDR3 runs 14 residues. V was cut by 2 bases and J by 0 bases, with 10 bases left in between. Germline CDR1 is GTSNPN and CDR2 is SVGIG (reference sequence). CDR3 sequence reads: CAWSFPGANYGYTF. The DNA for the CDR3 is TGTGCCTGGAGTTTCCCAGGAGCTAACTATGGCTACACCTTC. The full variable domain, its missing parts supplied by reference TRBV30 and TRBJ1-2, is SQTIHQWPATLVQPVGSPLSLECTVEGTSNPNLYWYRQAAGRGLQLLFYSVGIGQISSEVPQNLSASRPQDRQFILSSKKLLLSDSGFYLCAWSFPGANYGYTFGSGTRLTVV.

This clone was counted only a few times. The chain combines TRBV20-1 with TRBJ2-1; D is possibly TRBD2 (5 bases). The CDR3 contains 14 residues. V lost 3 bases, J lost 9 bases, and 18 bases lay in between. Per the germline V gene, CDR1 is DFQATT and CDR2 is SNEGSKA (reference sequence). CDR3 protein: CSASTPGLVGEQFF. The CDR3, as DNA: TGCAGTGCTAGTACCCCGGGGTTGGTGGGTGAGCAGTTCTTC.

The gene calls are TRBV12-3 or TRBV12-4 and TRBJ2-7; 10 nucleotides align to TRBD2. The J segment lost 6 bases and the V segment lost 5 bases, leaving 4 bases of the junction unmatched. This CDR3 comprises 13 residues. CDR3 region: CASSPLAGGEQYF. The CDR3 DNA is TGTGCCAGCAGTCCCTTAGCGGGAGGCGAGCAGTACTTC.

The V gene is TRBV28, the J gene TRBJ2-7; possibly TRBD1 or TRBD2 for D (5 bases each). Trimming cost V 6 bases and J 3 bases, with 9 bases left between them. The length of the CDR3 is 12 residues. The germline CDR1 and CDR2 sequences are MDHEN and SYDVKM. In DNA, the CDR3 is TGTGCCAGCAGAGGGGACGGCTACGAGCAGTACTTC. Protein sequence: CASRGDGYEQYF.

V usage is TRBV5-4 and J usage is TRBJ2-2, with D uncertain. Trimming left V 4 bases short and J 1 base short, with 11 bases between. Germline CDR1 and CDR2: SGHNT and YYREEE (reference sequence). This CDR3 is 15 amino acids long. The CDR3, as DNA: TGTGCCAGCAGCCCCGCGTCGAAGAACACCGGGGAGCTGTTTTTT. Protein product: CASSPASKNTGELFF.

The CDR3 DNA follows: TGTGCCAGCAGGTCGGGACAGGGGGTTTTCACTGAAGCTTTCTTT. As protein: CASRSGQGVFTEAFF. The V gene is TRBV2, the J gene TRBJ1-1, with 11 positions matching TRBD1. V was clipped by 6 bases and J by 4 bases; unmatched bases: 7. The CDR3 loop spans 15 amino acids. Looked up from germline, CDR1 is SNHLY and CDR2 is FYNNEI. Full variable domain (remainder filled in from reference TRBV2 and TRBJ1-1): EPEVTQTPSHQVTQMGQEVILRCVPISNHLYFYWYRQILGQKVEFLVSFYNNEISEKSEIFDDQFSVERPDGSNFTLKIRSTKLEDSAMYFCASRSGQGVFTEAFFGQGTRLTVV.

With regard to this clone: Within the sample, other DNA sequences also encode this same CDR3. This chain uses TRBV7-9 with TRBJ2-5; D is perhaps TRBD1 (6 bases). The CDR3 consists of 14 residues. Between the trimmed V and J ends, which lost 3 bases and 0 bases, there was a span of 8 bases. Germline V gives CDR1 SEHNR, CDR2 FQNEAQ (reference sequence). This CDR3 reads CASSFGGNQETQYF. The CDR3 DNA reads as TGTGCCAGCAGCTTTGGGGGCAACCAAGAGACCCAGTACTTC.

This chain joins TRBV5-4 and TRBJ1-1; TRBD1 matches 8 bases. The CDR3 loop spans 14 amino acids. The junction had 7 bases not matched to a gene; V was cut back by 4 bases and J by 5 bases. In germline, CDR1 is SGHNT, CDR2 YYREEE (reference sequence). Here the CDR3 DNA reads TGTGCCAGCAGCAGACAGGGGACAAATACTGAAGCTTTCTTT. It translates to CASSRQGTNTEAFF.

The chain joins TRBV7-2 to TRBJ2-7; TRBD1 or TRBD2 may be the D gene (5 bases each). Germline values: CDR1 SGHTA, CDR2 FQGNSA. This CDR3 has 14 residues. Deletions cut 5 bases from V and 4 bases from J, with 15 bases between. The DNA for the CDR3 is TGTGCCAGCAGCCCGTCTCAGGGACGATACGAGCAGTACTTC. It translates to CASSPSQGRYEQYF.

J is TRBJ1-2 and V is TRBV5-1; 7 nucleotides line up with TRBD1. The CDR3 loop spans 18 amino acids. Germline CDR1 is SGHRS and CDR2 is YFSETQ. With V trimmed by 4 bases and J by 0 bases, 15 bases remained unmatched. CDR3 protein: CASSAPSGTDYTNYGYTF. DNA for the CDR3: TGCGCCAGCAGCGCGCCAAGCGGGACAGACTATACTAACTATGGCTACACCTTC.

The chain joins TRBV12-3 or TRBV12-4 to TRBJ1-2; D is unclear. V was clipped by 2 bases and J by 3 bases, with 7 bases between them. This CDR3 region has 13 residues. The CDR3 nucleotides are TGTGCCAGCAGTTTATCAGACTACTATGGCTACACCTTC. Translated: CASSLSDYYGYTF.

The chain is built from TRBV7-3 and TRBJ1-1, with a possible D match to TRBD1 (6 bases). The CDR3 has 14 amino acids. V lost 5 bases, J lost 7 bases, and 17 bases lay in between. Looked up from germline, CDR1 is SGHTA and CDR2 is FQGTGA. The CDR3 is CASSPFTGSGEAFF. The CDR3 DNA follows: TGTGCCAGCAGCCCATTTACAGGGTCGGGTGAAGCTTTCTTT.

This clone was found a few times. The chain uses TRBV2 and TRBJ1-6; D may be TRBD1 (6 bases). The CDR3 totals 13 residues. Trimming left V 5 bases short and J 7 bases short, with 9 bases between. CDR1 and CDR2 (germline): SNHLY, FYNNEI. CDR3 sequence: CASSPGQNSPLHF. In DNA, the CDR3 is TGTGCCAGCAGTCCGGGACAAAATTCACCCCTCCACTTT.

The chain carries TRBV4-1 and TRBJ2-7, with D tentatively TRBD1 (5 bases). The V end was cut by 0 bases, the J end by 4 bases, with 19 bases between. This CDR3 is built from 17 residues. CDR1 and CDR2 from the germline V gene are MGHRA and YSYEKL. The chain's CDR3 is CASSQEAAVGQPYEQYF. The CDR3 DNA is TGCGCCAGCAGCCAAGAAGCCGCCGTTGGACAACCTTACGAGCAGTACTTC.